This TCR beta chain was retrieved from a study of Graves' ophthalmopathy and Graves' hyperthyroidism. This CDR3 comprises 14 residues. With V trimmed by 11 bases and J by 0 bases, 6 bases remained unmatched. CDR1 is LNHDA and CDR2 is SQIVND in the germline V gene (reference sequence). Amplified material comprised TCR beta CDR3 regions derived from RNA transcripts. RT-PCR with HTBI primers came first, then second-round multiplex PCR. TCRdb itself ran the multiplex PCR reads through MiXCR, one entry per CDR3 protein. This sample has approximately 700,000 distinct CDR3 sequences, with roughly 40% found just once.

This sequence joins TRBV19 and TRBJ2-2; 7 positions match TRBD2. Input material: peripheral blood. The TCR was taken from an adult man with Graves' ophthalmopathy. CDR3 amino acids: CALGLVANTGELFF. CDR3 in DNA: TGTGCCCTCGGACTAGTAGCGAACACCGGGGAGCTGTTTTTT.